A selection of T cell receptor beta chains follows, all from one sample in a study of cytomegalovirus exposure and HLA in healthy donors. Profiling relied on immunoSEQ multiplex PCR, and the TCRdb table lists in-frame clones only, not all of them. This sample has roughly 150,000 clones, with approximately 78% found just once. Sequencing was performed on PBMCs. These TCRs come from a woman in her forties in good health and CMV-seropositive. Both conserved end residues are part of each CDR3. The order of the fields is D gene, V gene, clone size, J gene, CDR3 length, CDR3 protein, CDR3 DNA. The D gene is left open where the match is weak. Rows give clone size only sometimes, using once, few, many, or a class for an expanded clone.

d_gene: TRBD1
v_gene: TRBV5-1
abundance: -
j_gene: TRBJ2-7
len: 14
CDR3aa: CASSTLGQGNEQYF
CDR3nt: TGCGCCAGCAGCACCCTGGGACAGGGGAACGAGCAGTACTTC

d_gene: -
v_gene: TRBV6-5
abundance: -
j_gene: TRBJ2-7
len: 14
CDR3aa: CASSYGTSSYEQYF
CDR3nt: TGTGCCAGCAGTTACGGGACTTCCTCCTACGAGCAGTACTTC

d_gene: -
v_gene: TRBV18
abundance: -
j_gene: TRBJ1-2
len: 12
CDR3aa: CASSRENYGYTF
CDR3nt: TGTGCCAGCTCCCGGGAAAACTATGGCTACACCTTC

d_gene: TRBD2
v_gene: TRBV11-3
abundance: -
j_gene: TRBJ2-5
len: 15
CDR3aa: CASSTPGLAGRSQYF
CDR3nt: TGTGCCAGCAGTACTCCGGGACTAGCGGGAAGATCCCAGTACTTC

d_gene: TRBD1
v_gene: TRBV6-5
abundance: -
j_gene: TRBJ1-2
len: 14
CDR3aa: CASSRQDRDYGYTF
CDR3nt: TGTGCCAGCAGTCGCCAGGACAGGGACTATGGCTACACCTTC

d_gene: -
v_gene: TRBV5-4
abundance: -
j_gene: TRBJ2-2
len: 15
CDR3aa: CASSFGGSNTGELFF
CDR3nt: TGTGCCAGCAGCTTCGGCGGATCGAACACCGGGGAGCTGTTTTTT

d_gene: -
v_gene: TRBV5-1
abundance: -
j_gene: TRBJ2-5
len: 15
CDR3aa: CASSLLPPPQETQYF
CDR3nt: TGCGCCAGCAGCTTACTTCCCCCACCTCAAGAGACCCAGTACTTC

d_gene: -
v_gene: TRBV10-3
abundance: -
j_gene: TRBJ2-7
len: 13
CDR3aa: CAIMEGLDYEQYF
CDR3nt: TGTGCCATCATGGAGGGGTTAGACTACGAGCAGTACTTC

d_gene: TRBD2
v_gene: TRBV6-1
abundance: -
j_gene: TRBJ2-5
len: 16
CDR3aa: CASRERRLAGRETQYF
CDR3nt: TGTGCCAGCAGGGAACGACGACTAGCGGGAAGGGAGACCCAGTACTTC

d_gene: -
v_gene: TRBV5-4
abundance: -
j_gene: TRBJ1-1
len: 13
CDR3aa: CASRSGVKTEAFF
CDR3nt: TGTGCCAGCAGGTCAGGGGTGAAAACTGAAGCTTTCTTT

d_gene: -
v_gene: TRBV18
abundance: -
j_gene: TRBJ1-5
len: 16
CDR3aa: CASSPTGERGNQPQHF
CDR3nt: TGTGCCAGCTCACCAACCGGGGAAAGGGGCAATCAGCCCCAGCATTTT

d_gene: TRBD2
v_gene: TRBV7-7
abundance: -
j_gene: TRBJ2-2
len: 15
CDR3aa: CASSASGIGTGELFF
CDR3nt: TGTGCTAGCAGCGCTAGCGGGATAGGCACCGGGGAGCTGTTTTTT

d_gene: -
v_gene: TRBV19
abundance: -
j_gene: TRBJ1-5
len: 16
CDR3aa: CASTPTGKYSNQPQHF
CDR3nt: TGTGCCAGTACTCCGACAGGAAAGTATAGCAATCAGCCCCAGCATTTT

d_gene: TRBD1
v_gene: TRBV28
abundance: few
j_gene: TRBJ2-7
len: 14
CDR3aa: CASSSRDRRSEQYF
CDR3nt: TGTGCCAGCAGTTCAAGGGACAGGAGGTCCGAGCAGTACTTC

d_gene: -
v_gene: TRBV5-1
abundance: -
j_gene: TRBJ2-5
len: 14
CDR3aa: CASSPGQGSETQYF
CDR3nt: TGCGCCAGCAGCCCCGGGCAGGGGTCAGAGACCCAGTACTTC

d_gene: TRBD1
v_gene: TRBV19
abundance: -
j_gene: TRBJ1-2
len: 15
CDR3aa: CASSSVTGLGYGYTF
CDR3nt: TGTGCCAGTAGTAGCGTGACAGGGCTAGGCTATGGCTACACCTTC

d_gene: TRBD2
v_gene: TRBV9
abundance: -
j_gene: TRBJ2-5
len: 15
CDR3aa: CASSPGLAGEETQYF
CDR3nt: TGTGCCAGCAGCCCGGGACTAGCGGGAGAAGAGACCCAGTACTTC

d_gene: TRBD2
v_gene: TRBV6-1
abundance: few
j_gene: TRBJ2-3
len: 16
CDR3aa: CASSEQPHGGTDTQYF
CDR3nt: TGTGCCAGCAGTGAACAGCCCCACGGGGGGACAGATACGCAGTATTTT

d_gene: TRBD1
v_gene: TRBV6-5
abundance: -
j_gene: TRBJ1-1
len: 15
CDR3aa: CASSSSFTGGTEAFF
CDR3nt: TGTGCCAGCAGTTCCTCGTTCACAGGGGGCACTGAAGCTTTCTTT

d_gene: -
v_gene: TRBV30
abundance: -
j_gene: TRBJ1-3
len: 13
CDR3aa: CAWSHAAGNTIYF
CDR3nt: TGTGCCTGGAGTCATGCGGCGGGAAACACCATATATTTT

d_gene: -
v_gene: TRBV29-1
abundance: -
j_gene: TRBJ2-3
len: 14
CDR3aa: CSVAPRHSTDTQYF
CDR3nt: TGCAGCGTTGCTCCGAGACATAGCACAGATACGCAGTATTTT

d_gene: -
v_gene: TRBV6-5
abundance: -
j_gene: TRBJ2-1
len: 14
CDR3aa: CASSYSISEREQFF
CDR3nt: TGTGCCAGCAGTTACTCGATAAGTGAGAGAGAGCAGTTCTTC

d_gene: -
v_gene: TRBV9
abundance: -
j_gene: TRBJ2-7
len: 15
CDR3aa: CASSVDTAYNYEQYF
CDR3nt: TGTGCCAGCAGCGTAGATACAGCCTACAACTACGAGCAGTACTTC

d_gene: TRBD2
v_gene: TRBV4-1
abundance: -
j_gene: TRBJ2-5
len: 16
CDR3aa: CASSQDSSGRGETQYF
CDR3nt: TGCGCCAGCAGCCAAGATTCTAGCGGGAGGGGAGAGACCCAGTACTTC

d_gene: -
v_gene: TRBV7-9
abundance: -
j_gene: TRBJ2-5
len: 13
CDR3aa: CASSLIQPGTQYF
CDR3nt: TGTGCCAGCAGCCTGATTCAGCCGGGGACCCAGTACTTC

d_gene: -
v_gene: TRBV4-1
abundance: few
j_gene: TRBJ2-5
len: 14
CDR3aa: CASSLSSAEDTQYF
CDR3nt: TGCGCCAGCAGCCTTTCGTCGGCGGAAGATACCCAGTACTTC

d_gene: -
v_gene: TRBV5-1
abundance: -
j_gene: TRBJ1-5
len: 15
CDR3aa: CASSLDIGAHQPQHF
CDR3nt: TGCGCCAGCAGCTTGGACATTGGGGCTCATCAGCCCCAGCATTTT

d_gene: -
v_gene: TRBV29-1
abundance: -
j_gene: TRBJ2-4
len: 13
CDR3aa: CSAQELAKNIQYF
CDR3nt: TGCAGCGCTCAAGAACTAGCCAAAAACATCCAGTACTTC

d_gene: -
v_gene: TRBV7-2
abundance: -
j_gene: TRBJ1-1
len: 13
CDR3aa: CASSSYLDTEAFF
CDR3nt: TGTGCCAGCAGCTCCTATCTCGACACTGAAGCTTTCTTT

d_gene: TRBD2
v_gene: TRBV27
abundance: -
j_gene: TRBJ2-3
len: 16
CDR3aa: CASSYLGVAGADTQYF
CDR3nt: TGTGCCAGCAGTTACCTCGGGGTAGCGGGAGCAGATACGCAGTATTTT

d_gene: -
v_gene: TRBV23-1
abundance: -
j_gene: TRBJ1-5
len: 16
CDR3aa: CASSQTPPLRYQPQHF
CDR3nt: TGCGCCAGCAGTCAAACGCCTCCCCTAAGATATCAGCCCCAGCATTTT

d_gene: -
v_gene: TRBV6-6
abundance: -
j_gene: TRBJ1-1
len: 13
CDR3aa: CASRQSLNTEAFF
CDR3nt: TGTGCCAGCAGACAGTCCTTGAACACTGAAGCTTTCTTT

d_gene: TRBD2
v_gene: TRBV4-1
abundance: -
j_gene: TRBJ2-2
len: 14
CDR3aa: CASSHPLASGELFF
CDR3nt: TGCGCCAGCAGCCACCCACTAGCGTCCGGGGAGCTGTTTTTT

d_gene: TRBD2
v_gene: TRBV7-2
abundance: -
j_gene: TRBJ2-3
len: 16
CDR3aa: CASSLELAGGPDTQYF
CDR3nt: TGTGCCAGCAGCTTAGAGCTAGCGGGAGGGCCGGATACGCAGTATTTT

d_gene: -
v_gene: TRBV7-3
abundance: -
j_gene: TRBJ2-1
len: 13
CDR3aa: CASSFSFGSEQFF
CDR3nt: TGTGCCAGCAGCTTCTCGTTCGGGAGTGAGCAGTTCTTC

d_gene: TRBD2
v_gene: TRBV5-1
abundance: -
j_gene: TRBJ2-3
len: 16
CDR3aa: CASSFVGRASTDTQYF
CDR3nt: TGCGCCAGCAGCTTTGTTGGGAGGGCAAGCACAGATACGCAGTATTTT

d_gene: -
v_gene: TRBV2
abundance: -
j_gene: TRBJ2-7
len: 16
CDR3aa: CASSESRKGQGPEQYF
CDR3nt: TGTGCCAGCAGTGAAAGCCGTAAGGGGCAGGGCCCCGAGCAGTACTTC

d_gene: -
v_gene: TRBV11-3
abundance: -
j_gene: TRBJ1-1
len: 15
CDR3aa: CASSLTGTWDTEAFF
CDR3nt: TGTGCCAGCAGCCTAACCGGGACATGGGACACTGAAGCTTTCTTT

d_gene: TRBD2
v_gene: TRBV2
abundance: -
j_gene: TRBJ2-1
len: 15
CDR3aa: CASSTGTSGKYEQFF
CDR3nt: TGTGCCAGCAGCACCGGGACTAGCGGGAAATATGAGCAGTTCTTC

d_gene: TRBD2
v_gene: TRBV4-1
abundance: -
j_gene: TRBJ2-7
len: 19
CDR3aa: CASSQDLLVAGGTPYEQYF
CDR3nt: TGCGCCAGCAGCCAAGATCTGCTGGTAGCGGGAGGAACCCCCTACGAGCAGTACTTC

d_gene: TRBD2
v_gene: TRBV5-4
abundance: -
j_gene: TRBJ2-2
len: 17
CDR3aa: CASSPGGASGMVGELFF
CDR3nt: TGTGCCAGCAGCCCAGGCGGGGCTAGCGGGATGGTCGGGGAGCTGTTTTTT

d_gene: -
v_gene: TRBV4-1
abundance: few
j_gene: TRBJ1-6
len: 15
CDR3aa: CASSPQNAYNSPLHF
CDR3nt: TGCGCCAGCAGCCCTCAGAACGCCTATAATTCACCCCTCCACTTT

d_gene: -
v_gene: TRBV9
abundance: -
j_gene: TRBJ2-7
len: 15
CDR3aa: CASSVRPLSGSEQYF
CDR3nt: TGTGCCAGCAGCGTAAGACCCCTCTCAGGTTCGGAGCAGTACTTC

d_gene: -
v_gene: TRBV19
abundance: -
j_gene: TRBJ2-7
len: 16
CDR3aa: CARSGVSGNLRDEQYF
CDR3nt: TGTGCCAGGTCGGGGGTTAGCGGTAACCTACGGGACGAGCAGTACTTC

d_gene: -
v_gene: TRBV11-2
abundance: -
j_gene: TRBJ2-1
len: 12
CDR3aa: CASSFFDYEQFF
CDR3nt: TGTGCCAGCAGCTTTTTTGACTATGAGCAGTTCTTC

d_gene: TRBD2
v_gene: TRBV5-1
abundance: -
j_gene: TRBJ2-1
len: 16
CDR3aa: CASSSLSGRAYNEQFF
CDR3nt: TGCGCCAGCAGCTCCCTTAGCGGGAGGGCCTACAATGAGCAGTTCTTC